These T cell receptor beta chains were read from a single sample in a study of T cell changes during pregnancy in multiple sclerosis. The method was immunoSEQ multiplex PCR; TCRdb's version includes in-frame clones alone and lacks a portion of them. The repertoire holds about 130,000 clones, about 95% seen once, with around 0.4% in the top ten. The sample here was peripheral blood, taken after pregnancy. The receptors shown here come from a female donor with multiple sclerosis, enrolled in a pregnancy study. The CDR3 runs from the conserved cysteine through the conserved F or W. The order of the fields is V gene, clone size, J gene, CDR3 length, D gene, CDR3 protein, CDR3 DNA. The D gene is left open where the match is weak. Not every row has a clone size; where given, it reads once, few, many or a size class.

TRBV27,NA,TRBJ2-1,11,NA,CASSSNNEQFF,TGTGCCAGCAGTTCCAACAATGAGCAGTTCTTC
TRBV18,NA,TRBJ1-5,13,NA,CASSMARSQPQHF,TGTGCCAGCTCAATGGCGAGGAGTCAGCCCCAGCATTTT
TRBV28,NA,TRBJ2-7,13,TRBD2,CASSPPGGYEQYF,TGTGCCAGCAGTCCTCCGGGAGGTTACGAGCAGTACTTC
TRBV27,NA,TRBJ1-2,13,NA,CASSITGKRGYTF,TGTGCCAGCAGTATTACAGGGAAACGCGGCTACACCTTC
TRBV18,NA,TRBJ1-1,15,NA,CASSPPGVRNTEAFF,TGTGCCAGCTCACCACCAGGGGTCCGCAACACTGAAGCTTTCTTT
TRBV18,NA,TRBJ2-1,13,NA,CASLVGAYNEQFF,TGTGCCAGCCTTGTAGGGGCCTACAATGAGCAGTTCTTC
TRBV7-9,NA,TRBJ2-7,14,NA,CASSSRTRGDEQYF,TGTGCCAGCAGCTCTCGGACCAGGGGCGACGAGCAGTACTTC
TRBV5-1,NA,TRBJ2-1,15,NA,CASSLAVSYYNEQFF,TGCGCCAGCAGCTTGGCCGTCTCTTACTACAATGAGCAGTTCTTC
TRBV7-3,once,TRBJ2-3,16,TRBD2,CASSLRREQGTDTQYF,TGTGCCAGCAGCTTAAGGCGGGAGCAAGGCACAGATACGCAGTATTTT
TRBV6-1,NA,TRBJ2-3,16,TRBD2,CASSEGTSIGTDTQYF,TGTGCCAGCAGTGAAGGGACTAGCATTGGTACAGATACGCAGTATTTT
TRBV30,NA,TRBJ2-3,12,NA,CALSRSTDTQYF,TGTGCCTTAAGCCGAAGCACAGATACGCAGTATTTT
TRBV6-6,NA,TRBJ2-2,16,NA,CASSRTGGPGTGELFF,TGTGCCAGCAGTAGAACTGGAGGGCCGGGCACCGGGGAGCTGTTTTTT
TRBV4-2,NA,TRBJ2-5,15,TRBD1,CASSQPDRVQETQYF,TGTGCCAGCAGCCAACCGGACAGGGTCCAAGAGACCCAGTACTTC
TRBV5-1,NA,TRBJ2-2,17,TRBD1,CASSLSWTGHGTGELFF,TGCGCCAGCAGCTTGTCCTGGACAGGTCACGGAACCGGGGAGCTGTTTTTT
TRBV28,NA,TRBJ2-3,11,NA,CASQGTDTQYF,TGTGCCAGCCAGGGCACAGATACGCAGTATTTT
TRBV6-1,NA,TRBJ1-1,14,NA,CASSVLGVLSEAFF,TGTGCCAGCAGTGTTTTAGGGGTGTTATCTGAAGCTTTCTTT
TRBV19,NA,TRBJ1-1,15,NA,CASRESSLGNTEAFF,TGTGCCAGTAGAGAATCCAGCCTAGGGAACACTGAAGCTTTCTTT
TRBV5-4,NA,TRBJ2-5,14,NA,CASSPSGSQETQYF,TGTGCCAGCAGCCCGAGCGGGTCACAAGAGACCCAGTACTTC
TRBV28,NA,TRBJ1-3,15,NA,CASRQGRGSGNTIYF,TGTGCCAGCAGACAGGGACGGGGCTCTGGAAACACCATATATTTT
TRBV5-4,NA,TRBJ2-3,16,TRBD2,CASSGGLAGTTDTQYF,TGTGCCAGCAGCGGCGGACTAGCGGGAACCACAGATACGCAGTATTTT
TRBV29-1,NA,TRBJ2-3,12,NA,CSVGQGADTQYF,TGCAGCGTTGGTCAGGGCGCAGATACGCAGTATTTT
TRBV10-3,once,TRBJ2-1,16,TRBD2,CAISESTSGRANEQFF,TGTGCCATCAGTGAGTCAACTAGCGGGAGGGCAAATGAGCAGTTCTTC
TRBV13,NA,TRBJ2-7,15,TRBD2,CASSTSGRGGGEQYF,TGTGCCAGCAGCACCAGCGGGAGGGGTGGTGGCGAGCAGTACTTC